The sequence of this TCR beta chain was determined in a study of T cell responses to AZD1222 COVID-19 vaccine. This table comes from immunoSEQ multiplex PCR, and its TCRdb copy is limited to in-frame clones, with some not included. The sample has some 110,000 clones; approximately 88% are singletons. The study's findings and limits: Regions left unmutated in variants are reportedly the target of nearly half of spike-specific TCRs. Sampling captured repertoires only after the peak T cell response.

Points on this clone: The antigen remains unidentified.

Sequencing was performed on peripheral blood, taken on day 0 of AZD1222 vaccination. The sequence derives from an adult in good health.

The CDR3 bases are TGTGCTAGTGGGGGGGCCCGAAAGACCCTCGGGACGTCAGATACGCAGTATTTT. As protein: CASGGARKTLGTSDTQYF. The chain joins TRBV12-5 to TRBJ2-3; TRBD1 is a possible D gene (6 bases). V was trimmed by 6 bases and J by 4 bases, leaving 26 bases between them. Germline lookup yields CDR1 LGHNT and CDR2 FRNRAP. The CDR3 loop spans 18 amino acids. Filled out from reference TRBV12-5 and TRBJ2-3, the complete variable domain reads DARVTQTPRHKVTEMGQEVTMRCQPILGHNTVFWYRQTMMQGLELLAYFRNRAPLDDSGMPKDRFSAEMPDATLATLKIQPSEPRDSAVYFCASGGARKTLGTSDTQYFGPGTRLTVL.